This T cell receptor beta chain comes out of a study of early T cells in non-severe SARS-CoV-2 infection. TCRdb ran MiXCR on the 5' RACE reads and lists one entry per CDR3 protein. The table includes 17,000 or so distinct CDR3 sequences, about 5% detected once. The CDR3 is made up of 15 amino acids. Germline CDR1 and CDR2: MNHEY and SVGEGT. V was clipped by 7 bases and J by 4 bases; unmatched bases: 7. Many counts were recorded for this clonotype. The sequence was obtained from an adult who was a healthcare worker with PCR-confirmed SARS-CoV-2 infection or an uninfected control (not recorded which). The chain employs TRBV6-2 or TRBV6-3 and TRBJ1-5, with 10 nucleotides matching TRBD1. Material: whole blood, obtained at baseline. CDR3 DNA: TGTGCCAGCACCGGGACAGGGGTGTCGAATCAGCCCCAGCATTTT. This codes for CASTGTGVSNQPQHF.